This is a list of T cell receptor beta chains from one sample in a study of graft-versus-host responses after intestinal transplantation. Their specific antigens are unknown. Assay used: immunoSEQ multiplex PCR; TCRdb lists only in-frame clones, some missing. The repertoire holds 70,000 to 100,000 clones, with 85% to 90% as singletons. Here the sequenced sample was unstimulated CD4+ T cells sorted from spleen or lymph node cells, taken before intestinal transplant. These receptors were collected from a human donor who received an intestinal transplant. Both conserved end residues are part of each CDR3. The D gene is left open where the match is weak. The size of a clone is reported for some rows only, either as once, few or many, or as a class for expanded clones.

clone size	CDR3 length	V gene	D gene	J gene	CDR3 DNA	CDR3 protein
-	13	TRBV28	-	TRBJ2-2	TGTGCCAGCAGTTACGGGGTCCCCGGGGAGCTGTTTTTT	CASSYGVPGELFF
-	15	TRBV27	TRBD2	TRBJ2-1	TGTGCCAGCAATAATCTGGCGGGGGGGCAGGATGAGCAGTTCTTC	CASNNLAGGQDEQFF
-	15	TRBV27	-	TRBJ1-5	TGTGCCAGCAGTTTACGGGGGCAGCGGGGTCAGCCCCAGCATTTT	CASSLRGQRGQPQHF
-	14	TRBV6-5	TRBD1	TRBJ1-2	TGTGCCAGCAGATCCAATACAGGGGAGGATGGCTACACCTTC	CASRSNTGEDGYTF
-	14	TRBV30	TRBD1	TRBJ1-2	TGTGCCTGGATCCCCACAGGGGGATACTATGGCTACACCTTC	CAWIPTGGYYGYTF
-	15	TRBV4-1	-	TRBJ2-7	TGCGCCAGCAGCCAAGCGCCACTACAGGAATACGAGCAGTACTTC	CASSQAPLQEYEQYF
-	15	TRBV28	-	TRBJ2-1	TGTGCCAGCAGTTTTGGGGGGAGCTCCTACAATGAGCAGTTCTTC	CASSFGGSSYNEQFF
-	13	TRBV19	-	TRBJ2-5	TGTGCCAGTAGTCCTCGACAGCAAGAGACCCAGTACTTC	CASSPRQQETQYF
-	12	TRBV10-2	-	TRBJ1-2	TGCGCCAGCAGTGAACAGGGCGGTGGCTACACCTTC	CASSEQGGGYTF
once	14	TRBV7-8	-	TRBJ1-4	TGTGCCAGCAGCTTAGGCGGCAGTAACGAAAAACTGTTTTTT	CASSLGGSNEKLFF
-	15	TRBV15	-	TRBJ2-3	TGTGCCACCAGCAGAGAGCCGCAGGCCCCAGATACGCAGTATTTT	CATSREPQAPDTQYF
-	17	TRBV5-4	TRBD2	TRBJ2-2	TGTGCCAGCAGCCCCGGGACTAGCGGGAGTGGAACCGGGGAGCTGTTTTTT	CASSPGTSGSGTGELFF
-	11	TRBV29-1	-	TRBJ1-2	TGCAGCGCTACTGAGAACTATGGCTACACCTTC	CSATENYGYTF
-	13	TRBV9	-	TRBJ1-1	TGTGCCAGCAGCGTAGACATGAACACTGAAGCTTTCTTT	CASSVDMNTEAFF
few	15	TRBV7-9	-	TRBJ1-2	TGTGCCAGCAGTTACCTCGTACGGGGTGACTATGGCTACACCTTC	CASSYLVRGDYGYTF